This is a list of T cell receptor beta chains from one sample in a study of cytomegalovirus exposure and HLA in healthy donors. Profiling relied on immunoSEQ multiplex PCR, and the TCRdb table lists in-frame clones only, not all of them. This sample yields roughly 100,000 clones, of which roughly 71% are seen a single time; about a tenth belongs to the top ten. The specimen sequenced was PBMCs. Receptors were obtained from a man in his forties or fifties in good health and CMV-seropositive. Each CDR3 is given with its conserved first and last residue. Fields, in order: clone size, J gene, V gene, D gene, CDR3 protein. The D gene is left open where the match is weak. The size entry is marked missing in some rows and otherwise reads once, few, many or a size class.

NA TRBJ1-2 TRBV28 TRBD1 CASKGAGYTF
NA TRBJ1-1 TRBV29-1 NA CSVEDGGGDFEAFF
NA TRBJ2-5 TRBV15 TRBD1 CATSRDRTGGAETQYF
NA TRBJ2-2 TRBV15 TRBD2 CATSSSGSTGELFF
NA TRBJ2-3 TRBV10-3 NA CAISAAQGIRTDTQYF
NA TRBJ1-2 TRBV7-2 TRBD1 CASSPTGGNYGYTF
NA TRBJ2-1 TRBV15 TRBD2 CATSRGERDGEYEQFF
NA TRBJ1-2 TRBV10-3 NA CAISEGPVDGYTF
NA TRBJ2-5 TRBV13 NA CASSGLAQKETQYF
NA TRBJ1-2 TRBV5-4 NA CASSPDSSSYGYTF
NA TRBJ2-3 TRBV5-1 NA CASSEGGTDTQYF
few TRBJ1-5 TRBV10-3 TRBD1 CAISKTGTGDQPQHF
NA TRBJ2-2 TRBV5-1 NA CASSFRTGSNTGELFF
NA TRBJ2-7 TRBV9 NA CASGRNRQSYEQYF
NA TRBJ1-1 TRBV6-5 TRBD1 CASSPPGGRTEAFF
few TRBJ2-1 TRBV9 TRBD2 CASSTLAGPYNEQFF
once TRBJ2-1 TRBV19 NA CASSRAHSSYNEQFF
NA TRBJ2-5 TRBV29-1 TRBD1 CSVETGPQTQYF
few TRBJ2-3 TRBV5-4 NA CASSLRDTTDTQYF
NA TRBJ1-4 TRBV10-1 TRBD1 CASSSGQGREKLFF
NA TRBJ2-3 TRBV27 NA CASSVWRGDTQYF
NA TRBJ1-2 TRBV10-1 NA CASSTGINYGYTF
NA TRBJ2-2 TRBV7-8 NA CASSASGLTGELFF
NA TRBJ2-2 TRBV18 TRBD2 CASSPLAGVITGELFF
NA TRBJ2-4 TRBV5-4 NA CAGSRGLAKNIQYF
few TRBJ1-1 TRBV10-3 NA CATWEAGTMNTEAFF
NA TRBJ2-2 TRBV5-6 NA CASSLTPRPNTGELFF
NA TRBJ2-1 TRBV6-4 TRBD2 CASRPLAGGPNEQFF
NA TRBJ2-2 TRBV27 NA CANDRGTGELFF
NA TRBJ1-3 TRBV30 NA CAWSYSPGNTIYF
NA TRBJ2-5 TRBV7-2 TRBD2 CASSRGGSGRGGTQYF